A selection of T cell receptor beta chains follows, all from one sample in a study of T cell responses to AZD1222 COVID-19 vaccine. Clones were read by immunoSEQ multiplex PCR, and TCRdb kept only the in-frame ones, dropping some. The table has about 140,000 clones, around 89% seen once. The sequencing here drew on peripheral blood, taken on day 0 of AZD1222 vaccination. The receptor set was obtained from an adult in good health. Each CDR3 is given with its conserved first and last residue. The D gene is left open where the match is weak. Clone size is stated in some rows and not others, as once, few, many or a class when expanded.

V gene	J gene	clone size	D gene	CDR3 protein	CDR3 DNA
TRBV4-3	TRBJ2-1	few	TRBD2	CASRRTTSGDRYNEQFF	TGCGCCAGCAGGCGTACGACTAGCGGAGACCGCTACAATGAGCAGTTCTTC
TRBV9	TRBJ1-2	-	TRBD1	CASSARQGSGPDGYTF	TGTGCCAGCAGCGCAAGACAGGGGTCCGGGCCGGATGGCTACACCTTC
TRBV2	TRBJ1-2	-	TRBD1	CASRLSFYRGLGGYTF	TGTGCCAGCAGATTGTCCTTTTACAGGGGGCTAGGAGGCTACACCTTC
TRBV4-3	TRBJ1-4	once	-	CASSQVPVRGNEKLFF	TGCGCCAGCAGCCAAGTGCCCGTCAGGGGAAACGAAAAACTGTTTTTT
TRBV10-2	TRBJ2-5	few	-	CASSENDGETQYF	TGCGCCAGCAGTGAAAATGACGGGGAGACCCAGTACTTC
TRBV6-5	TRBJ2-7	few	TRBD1	CASGQGNKQYF	TGTGCCAGCGGACAGGGTAACAAGCAGTACTTC
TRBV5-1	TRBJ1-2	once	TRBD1	CASRSHPRFTGTGNYGYTF	TGCGCCAGCAGATCGCACCCCCGATTCACCGGGACAGGAAACTATGGCTACACCTTC
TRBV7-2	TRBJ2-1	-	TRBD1	CASSSQGAPYNEQFF	TGTGCCAGCAGCTCACAGGGGGCCCCCTACAATGAGCAGTTCTTC
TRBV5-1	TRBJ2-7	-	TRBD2	CASSLGTSGSQPYEQYF	TGCGCCAGCAGCTTGGGGACTAGCGGGAGTCAACCCTACGAGCAGTACTTC
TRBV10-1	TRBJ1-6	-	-	CASSEVIGHDVGSPLHF	TGCGCCAGCAGTGAGGTCATAGGACACGATGTAGGTTCACCCCTCCACTTT
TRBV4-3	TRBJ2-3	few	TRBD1	CASSQGTGDTDTQYF	TGCGCCAGCAGCCAAGGGACAGGAGACACAGATACGCAGTATTTT
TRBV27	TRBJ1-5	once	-	CASSLSRGSNQPQHF	TGTGCCAGCAGTTTATCACGAGGGTCGAATCAGCCCCAGCATTTT
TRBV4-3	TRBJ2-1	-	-	CASSQDRGREQFF	TGCGCCAGCAGCCAAGATCGGGGTCGCGAGCAGTTCTTC
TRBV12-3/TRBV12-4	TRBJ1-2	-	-	CASSFSSRDGYTF	TGTGCCAGCAGTTTTAGCTCCCGTGATGGCTACACCTTC
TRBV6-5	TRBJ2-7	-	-	CASSYSDSRYEQYF	TGTGCCAGCAGTTACTCAGACAGCCGCTACGAGCAGTACTTC
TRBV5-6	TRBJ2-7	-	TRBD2	CASSLGLAGGHEQYF	TGTGCCAGCAGCCTCGGACTAGCGGGGGGCCACGAGCAGTACTTC
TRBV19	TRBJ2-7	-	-	CASSMGPSSYEQYF	TGTGCCAGTAGTATGGGTCCCAGCTCCTACGAGCAGTACTTC
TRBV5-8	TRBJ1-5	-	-	CASSPRQFSNQPQHF	TGTGCCAGCAGTCCTCGACAGTTCAGCAATCAGCCCCAGCATTTT
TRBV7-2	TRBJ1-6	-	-	CASSTLEGSPLHF	TGTGCCAGCAGCACACTCGAGGGTTCACCCCTCCACTTT
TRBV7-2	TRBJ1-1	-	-	CASSLDGDTEAFF	TGTGCCAGCAGCTTAGACGGGGACACTGAAGCTTTCTTT
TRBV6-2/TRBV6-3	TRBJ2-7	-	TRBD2	CASSYRERDHLREQYF	TGTGCCAGCAGCTATCGGGAGCGGGATCACCTACGGGAGCAGTACTTC
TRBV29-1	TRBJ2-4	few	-	CSVASADLGNIQYF	TGCAGCGTTGCATCTGCCGACCTTGGAAACATTCAGTACTTC
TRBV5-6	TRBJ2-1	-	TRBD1	CASSLGRGPNEQFF	TGTGCCAGCAGCTTGGGTAGGGGGCCCAATGAGCAGTTCTTC
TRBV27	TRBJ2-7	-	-	CASMRDISYEQYF	TGTGCCAGCATGCGGGACATCTCCTACGAGCAGTACTTC
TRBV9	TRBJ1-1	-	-	CASSVWDTNTEAFF	TGTGCCAGCAGCGTTTGGGACACGAACACTGAAGCTTTCTTT
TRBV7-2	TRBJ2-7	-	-	CASSVDKGRDEQYF	TGTGCCAGCAGCGTCGACAAGGGGCGCGACGAGCAGTACTTC
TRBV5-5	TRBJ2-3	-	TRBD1	CASSSGQVLTDTQYF	TGTGCCAGCAGCTCTGGACAGGTTTTAACAGATACGCAGTATTTT
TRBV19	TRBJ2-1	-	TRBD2	CASRSSGRSFDEQFF	TGTGCCAGTAGGTCAAGCGGGAGGAGTTTCGATGAGCAGTTCTTC
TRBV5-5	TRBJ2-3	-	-	CASSNSGGTDTQYF	TGTGCCAGCAGCAATTCAGGTGGCACAGATACGCAGTATTTT
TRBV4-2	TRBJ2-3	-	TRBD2	CASSQLGEGFTDTQYF	TGTGCCAGCAGCCAACTTGGGGAGGGGTTCACAGATACGCAGTATTTT
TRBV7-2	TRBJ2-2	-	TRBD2	CASSLGLAAGELFF	TGTGCCAGCAGCCTCGGACTAGCGGCCGGGGAGCTGTTTTTT
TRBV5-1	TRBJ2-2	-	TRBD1	CASRGQVDSGELFF	TGCGCCAGCAGAGGACAGGTCGATTCCGGGGAGCTGTTTTTT
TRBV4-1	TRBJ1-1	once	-	CASSQEGPQIGAFF	TGCGCCAGCAGCCAAGAGGGGCCCCAAATTGGCGCTTTCTTT
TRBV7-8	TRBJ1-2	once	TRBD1	CASSMRTGGFYGYTF	TGTGCCAGCAGCATGAGGACAGGGGGCTTTTATGGCTACACCTTC
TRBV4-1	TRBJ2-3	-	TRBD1	CASSHMQGDQRVYLF	TGCGCCAGCAGCCACATGCAGGGGGATCAAAGGGTGTATTTATTT
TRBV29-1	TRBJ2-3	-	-	CSAPEVQDTQYF	TGCAGCGCACCCGAGGTACAAGATACGCAGTATTTT
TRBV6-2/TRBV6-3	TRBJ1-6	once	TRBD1	CASSFDRGYYSPLHF	TGTGCCAGCAGTTTTGACAGGGGGTATTATTCACCCCTCCACTTT
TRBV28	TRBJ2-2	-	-	CASSLLGGDAGELFF	TGTGCCAGCAGTTTACTTGGCGGGGATGCCGGGGAGCTGTTTTTT
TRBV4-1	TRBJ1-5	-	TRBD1	CASSHTGDHQPQHF	TGCGCCAGCAGCCATACAGGGGATCATCAGCCCCAGCATTTT
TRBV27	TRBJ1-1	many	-	CASSLRGSTEAFF	TGTGCCAGCAGTTTAAGGGGTTCGACTGAAGCTTTCTTT
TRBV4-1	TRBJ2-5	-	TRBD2	CASSQDVWASGGPQETQYF	TGCGCCAGCAGCCAAGATGTTTGGGCTAGCGGGGGACCTCAAGAGACCCAGTACTTC
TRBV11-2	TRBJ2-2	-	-	CASSGLRGGELFF	TGTGCCAGCAGCGGGCTAAGGGGCGGGGAGCTGTTTTTT
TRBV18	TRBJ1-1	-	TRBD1	CASSLDRGLTEAFF	TGTGCCAGCTCACTTGACAGGGGGCTCACTGAAGCTTTCTTT
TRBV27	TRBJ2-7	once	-	CASSEQQGRAYEQYF	TGTGCCAGCAGTGAGCAACAGGGTAGGGCCTACGAGCAGTACTTC
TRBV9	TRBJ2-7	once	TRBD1	CASSPDRGLSYEQYF	TGTGCCAGCAGCCCTGACAGGGGCCTTTCCTACGAGCAGTACTTC
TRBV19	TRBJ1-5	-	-	CASSGAGNQPQHF	TGTGCCAGTTCAGGGGCCGGTAATCAGCCCCAGCATTTT
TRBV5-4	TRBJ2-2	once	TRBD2	CASSPLGGASDGELFF	TGTGCCAGCAGCCCCCTCGGGGGGGCCTCGGACGGGGAGCTGTTTTTT
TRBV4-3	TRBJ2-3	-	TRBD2	CASSSGSGTTDTQYF	TGCGCCAGCAGTTCGGGTAGCGGGACCACAGATACGCAGTATTTT
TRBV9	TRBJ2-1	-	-	CASSVALWENEQFF	TGTGCCAGCAGCGTAGCCTTATGGGAGAATGAGCAGTTCTTC
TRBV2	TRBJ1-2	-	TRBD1	CASSNDRGLDGYTF	TGTGCCAGCAGCAACGACAGGGGGCTAGATGGCTACACCTTC
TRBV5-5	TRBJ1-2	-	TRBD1	CASRSDRGRWGYTF	TGTGCCAGCAGATCCGACAGGGGTCGTTGGGGCTACACCTTC